The entry that follows covers one T cell receptor beta chain sequence. It has no known antigen specificity. There are no base qualities to consult, and no much larger clone falls within one base. The CDR3 starts with the cysteine, ends with the phenylalanine, and has 15 residues. CDR3 DNA is the only sequence kept; it has 45 bases, read in frame from the first base. Trimmed from V: 4 bases; trimmed from J: 2 bases; junction bases lacking a gene match: 4. CDR1 and CDR2 (LGHDT, YNNKEL) derive from the germline V gene (reference sequence). This sample was included in a study of blood T cell repertoires in COVID-19 (TCRdb year 2020). Regarding the study in general: The collaborator samples originated in the United States, Italy and Spain and spanned the acute and convalescent phases of COVID-19. The prospective study material was composed of cDNA or gDNA derived from T cells, B-cell-depleted T cells, or PBMCs. The dataset comprised deeply sampled blood TCRbeta repertoires from subjects exposed to, actively infected with, or recovered from COVID-19. A freely available public database, intended as a resource for researchers studying the immune response to SARS-CoV-2, is where the repertoires were released. Samples were obtained from the ongoing ImmuneRACE study (first 160 participants) and from over 1,000 subjects provided by 6 global collaborators. The sample metadata nearly always contained a de-identified subject ID, COVID-19 status, age in years and sex. HLA class I and class II types, where available, came from metadata supplied by the sample provider rather than from assay-based typing. The full study reports these points: Clinical and demographic metadata were provided uncurated, with the amount varying by source and participant.

In the prospective study, participants were roughly 18 to 89 years old, resided in about 25 geographic areas of the United States, and were enrolled through a virtual design. Cohort assignment in the prospective study relied on participant-reported clinical history from a screening survey and a study questionnaire. In the prospective study, mobile phlebotomists collected whole blood, serum and a nasopharyngeal or oropharyngeal swab from each participant. Over a 2-month period, participants in the prospective study had the option of providing additional blood draws and questionnaires. Prospective study blood samples were shipped either frozen or at room temperature before DNA extraction. TCRbeta CDR3 regions were amplified from genomic DNA by means of the immunoSEQ Assay, a bias-controlled multiplex PCR. As for how the authors treated the data: Within the assay, amplification of reference gene primers was used to estimate how many nucleated cells each sample contained. Sequence reads were collapsed and filtered to measure the absolute abundance of every unique TCRbeta CDR3 rearrangement. For each sample, productive Simpson clonality was calculated by taking the square root of Simpson's diversity index across productive rearrangements. TCRdb took over this immuneACCESS table, retaining in-frame rearrangements with V and J assigned. Such tables are incomplete; in checked studies, under half of the missing clones stem from an unresolved V gene, and the remainder is unexplained. V, J and clone size are those of that table, while D and trimming were read from the DNA. The sample records 250,000 or so clones, around 88% of which are singletons. Roughly 2.4% of the sample belongs to the ten largest clones.

This chain joins TRBV3-1 (or the pseudogene TRBV3-2) to TRBJ2-3; TRBD1 fits 9 bases in the junction. This sequence originates from a woman in her 40s with acute COVID-19. Sequenced material: PBMCs or T cells enriched from blood (not recorded which). The nucleotide sequence is TGTGCCAGCAGCCCCAGGACAGGGGACACAGATACGCAGTATTTT. The translation is CASSPRTGDTDTQYF.